This T cell receptor (beta chain) was obtained from a study of T cell repertoires in MIS-A myocarditis (dated by TCRdb to between 2021 and 2024). The CDR3 covers 15 residues, taking in both the cysteine and the phenylalanine. Only the CDR3 region is kept as DNA, spanning 45 bases read in frame from base 1. At the junction V is shortened by 5 bases and J by 0 bases, with 14 bases in between. CDR1 and CDR2 are read off the germline V gene as MNHEY and SVGEGT. The QIAamp DNA FFPE kit was used to extract genomic DNA from formalin-fixed paraffin-embedded autopsy tissue. About this clone: The antigen it recognizes is unknown. Base qualities are not recorded, but no much larger clone differs from it by a single base.

TCRbeta CDR3 regions were amplified with the immunoSEQ bias-controlled multiplex PCR and sequenced at high throughput. The original pipeline was this. The immunoSEQ vendor pipeline collapsed and filtered CDR3 sequences to measure the abundance and frequency of each unique TCRbeta CDR3. CD-HIT clustered dominant CDR3 amino acid sequences with SARS-CoV-2-specific ImmuneCODE TCRbeta sequences at a 90% global sequence identity threshold. Clones were classed as hyperexpanded at frequencies of 0.1 to 1 and as large at frequencies of 0.01 to 0.1. The CDR3 amino acid sequences and the V and J gene assignments of the dominant clones were confirmed with MiXCR. The R stringdist package was used to calculate Levenshtein distances between the patient clonotypes and the ImmuneCODE hits. TCRdb re-hosts the immuneACCESS table, in-frame sequences only. Its copies lack some clones; in the studies checked, an unresolved V gene accounts for under half of them, and the cause for the rest is not known. That table is the source of V, J and clone size, and D and trimming were worked out from the DNA. Here the sample has about 10,000 clones; around 89% occur a single time. In total, the top ten clones hold about 2% of the sample.

The sample was thoracic lymph node tissue obtained at autopsy. This sequence uses TRBV6-2 or TRBV6-3 and TRBJ2-7; the D gene is perhaps TRBD1, on 5 matching bases. This sequence originates from a man aged 18 to 35 with fulminant myocarditis from multisystem inflammatory syndrome in adults (MIS-A) after COVID-19. This receptor carries the CDR3 CASSHVAGISYEQYF. The DNA sequence is TGTGCCAGCAGTCACGTTGCAGGGATCTCCTACGAGCAGTACTTC.